A single sample is the source of the 17 T cell receptor beta chains below, sequenced in a study of OX40 agonist ivuxolimab in advanced cancers. Sequencing was performed with immunoSEQ multiplex PCR; in TCRdb, only in-frame clones are kept and a portion is missing. The sample has about 150,000 clones; approximately 94% are singletons. The material sequenced was CD4+ or CD8+ T cells sorted from blood, taken in a trial of the OX40 agonist ivuxolimab. The receptors come from an adult with an advanced solid tumor such as melanoma, head and neck, liver or kidney cancer.

V gene TRBV19 combines with J gene TRBJ1-2, with 9 bases fitting TRBD1. The CDR3 is made up of 12 amino acids. Trimming at V came to 8 bases and at J to 6 bases, leaving 4 bases not matched to a gene. Germline assignment: CDR1 LNHDA and CDR2 SQIVND (reference sequence). DNA of the CDR3: TGTGCCAGTTGGACAGGGGAAGATGGCTACACCTTC. Protein product: CASWTGEDGYTF.

This chain uses TRBV7-8 with TRBJ1-2; TRBD1 is a possible D gene (5 bases). V was shortened by 2 bases and J by 7 bases, with 17 bases between the two germline ends. Germline V gene data show CDR1 as SGHVS and CDR2 as FQNEAQ. The CDR3 is 15 amino acids. The CDR3 bases are TGTGCCAGCAGCTTAATAGGACGCGGGGGTGTTGGCTACACCTTC. Its protein product is CASSLIGRGGVGYTF.

The V and J genes are TRBV7-9 and TRBJ2-3; D may be TRBD1 (6 bases). The V end lost 5 bases, the J end lost 3 bases, and 21 bases lay between the germline ends. The germline CDR1 and CDR2 sequences are SEHNR and FQNEAQ (reference sequence). The CDR3 runs to 17 residues. The CDR3 DNA follows: TGTGCCAGCAGCACCTACAGGGAAACCCTACGGACAGATACGCAGTATTTT. It codes for CASSTYRETLRTDTQYF.

The V call is TRBV25-1, the J call TRBJ2-7; the match to TRBD2 covers 9 bases. Germline V CDR1 and CDR2: MGHDK, SYGVNS. The CDR3 has 14 residues. V was pared by 2 bases and J by 3 bases, with 2 bases of the junction left unmatched. DNA of the CDR3: TGTGCCAGCAGTGAAGGCGGGAGGGTCTACGAGCAGTACTTC. It codes for CASSEGGRVYEQYF.

This chain joins TRBV10-1 and TRBJ2-3, with 9 bases matching TRBD1. The CDR3 consists of 16 residues. Trimming at V came to 5 bases and at J to 2 bases, leaving 8 bases not matched to a gene. The germline V gene has CDR1 WNHNN and CDR2 SYGVQD (reference sequence). Here the CDR3 reads CASSRTGAGLTDTQYF. The CDR3 DNA is TGCGCCAGCAGTCGGACAGGGGCAGGCCTCACAGATACGCAGTATTTT.

The chain joins TRBV27 to TRBJ2-1; D not certain. In germline, CDR1 is MNHEY, CDR2 SMNVEV (reference sequence). The germline V and J ends were trimmed by 6 bases and 8 bases, with 14 bases remaining between them. This CDR3 has 13 amino acids. This CDR3 reads CASRPLGADEQFF. The CDR3 DNA follows: TGTGCCAGCAGGCCCTTAGGCGCCGATGAGCAGTTCTTC.

In nucleotides, the CDR3 is TGTGCCAGCAGCTCCGCGACAGGGGGAAAAAACATTCAGTACTTC. Translated: CASSSATGGKNIQYF. The chain has TRBV5-4 and TRBJ2-4, with 9 bases identical to TRBD1. The V segment lost 3 bases and the J segment 4 bases; nucleotides outside the gene matches: 5. This CDR3 region has 15 residues. Germline V CDR1 and CDR2: SGHNT, YYREEE (reference sequence).

This chain links TRBV5-6 with TRBJ2-6, with D unclear. The germline gives CDR1 SGHDT, CDR2 YYEEEE. The V end lost 4 bases, the J end lost 4 bases, and 9 bases lay between the germline ends. The CDR3 has 14 amino acids. CDR3 bases: TGTGCCAGCAGCCATTCGTGGGGGGCCAACGTCCTGACTTTC. This codes for CASSHSWGANVLTF.

This sequence joins TRBV2 and TRBJ1-6; D unresolved. Germline-derived CDR1 and CDR2 are SNHLY and FYNNEI. The CDR3 runs 14 residues. Trimming took 6 bases from V and 8 from J, leaving 14 bases between them. This chain's CDR3 is CASSNQAPYSPLHF. The CDR3 DNA sequence: TGTGCCAGCAGCAACCAGGCTCCCTATTCACCCCTCCACTTT.

V is TRBV5-1 and J is TRBJ2-4; D gene ambiguous. From germline, CDR1 is SGHRS and CDR2 YFSETQ. The CDR3 loop spans 13 amino acids. Trimming removed 6 bases at V and 0 bases at J, with 7 bases between. The CDR3 coding sequence is TGCGCCAGCACCTTACTAGCCAAAAACATTCAGTACTTC. Its translation is CASTLLAKNIQYF.

The chain joins TRBV27 to TRBJ2-7, with 10 bases lining up with TRBD2. Germline CDR1 reads MNHEY; CDR2 reads SMNVEV (reference sequence). The CDR3 runs to 15 residues. The junction had 5 bases not matched to a gene; V was cut back by 4 bases and J by 2 bases. CDR3 sequence: CASSSSGSFPYEQYF. CDR3 nucleotides: TGTGCCAGCAGTTCTAGCGGGAGTTTCCCCTACGAGCAGTACTTC.

V usage is TRBV7-3 and J usage is TRBJ2-5; 11 bases are a match to TRBD2. This CDR3 region has 15 residues. Germline V lookup: CDR1 SGHTA, CDR2 FQGTGA. V was clipped by 5 bases and J by 6 bases; unmatched bases: 8. In DNA, the CDR3 is TGTGCCAGCAGCCGACTAGCGGGGCTAGGGCAGACCCAGTACTTC. Protein sequence: CASSRLAGLGQTQYF. Variable domain in full (rest from reference TRBV7-3 and TRBJ2-5): GAGVSQTPSNKVTEKGKYVELRCDPISGHTALYWYRQSLGQGPEFLIYFQGTGAADDSGLPNDRFFAVRPEGSVSTLKIQRTERGDSAVYLCASSRLAGLGQTQYFGPGTRLLVL.

CDR3 DNA sequence: TGTGCCAGCTCACCACGGCGGCGGGAAGGAGAGACCCAGTACTTC. Its translation: CASSPRRREGETQYF. V and J are TRBV18 and TRBJ2-5, with D possibly matching TRBD2 (6 bases). Trimming took 1 base from V and 4 from J, leaving 13 bases between them. From germline, CDR1 is KGHSH and CDR2 LQKENI. The CDR3 has 15 residues.

The rearrangement joins TRBV30 to TRBJ1-5; D possibly corresponds to TRBD1 (6 bases). CDR1 and CDR2 from the germline V gene are GTSNPN and SVGIG (reference sequence). Trimming stripped 0 bases from V and 7 bases from J, with 16 bases between. The CDR3 consists of 15 residues. CDR3 DNA: TGTGCCTGGAGTGTAGGGGCAGGGGTTAGCCAGCCCCAGCATTTT. It codes for CAWSVGAGVSQPQHF.

V and J are TRBV11-2 and TRBJ1-2, with TRBD1 as a possible D gene (6 bases). This CDR3 has 15 residues. CDR1 SGHAT and CDR2 FQNNGV come from the germline V gene. V was cut by 6 bases and J by 2 bases, with 16 bases left in between. Here the CDR3 DNA reads TGTGCCAGCAGGAGGGGGTTTGCCACCAACTATGGCTACACCTTC. Protein product: CASRRGFATNYGYTF.

This clone was counted once. The chain couples TRBV12-5 to TRBJ2-1, with 13 bases matching TRBD2. The ends lost 1 base at V and 0 bases at J; junction bases unmatched: 6. The CDR3 is 19 residues long. Per the germline V gene, CDR1 is LGHNT and CDR2 is FRNRAP. The CDR3 is CASGLATGLAGSSYNEQFF. In nucleotides, the CDR3 is TGTGCTAGTGGTTTGGCCACGGGACTAGCGGGAAGCTCCTACAATGAGCAGTTCTTC.

V is TRBV28 and J is TRBJ2-3, with 10 bases that match TRBD2. CDR3 length: 15 residues. Trimming at V came to 2 bases and at J to 1 base, leaving 0 bases not matched to a gene. Per germline, CDR1 MDHEN and CDR2 SYDVKM. In DNA, the CDR3 is TGTGCCAGCAGTTTAGGGACTAGCGGCACAGATACGCAGTATTTT. The encoded protein is CASSLGTSGTDTQYF.